The rows below give T cell receptor beta chains drawn from one sample of a study of CD8+ T cells in alopecia areata. Assay: immunoSEQ multiplex PCR; the TCRdb copy retains only in-frame clones and omits some. The sample contains about 200,000 clones, around two fifths of which appear only once. The starting material was CD4+ T cells sorted from blood, obtained between weeks 30 and 35, from a patient treated with tofacitinib. The receptors here all came from a human donor with alopecia areata. Each CDR3 is given with its conserved first and last residue. The D gene is left open where the match is weak. Clone size is shown for a subset of rows, as once, few, many or a class of expanded clone.

d_call	v_call	clone_size	j_call	cdr3_aa	cdr3_nt
-	TRBV30	-	TRBJ1-1	CAWSGKGPNTEAFF	TGTGCCTGGAGTGGTAAGGGGCCTAACACTGAAGCTTTCTTT
-	TRBV29-1	-	TRBJ2-3	CSVGEATDTQYF	TGCAGCGTTGGGGAAGCCACAGATACGCAGTATTTT
-	TRBV5-1	few	TRBJ2-3	CASSGARAGLYF	TGCGCCAGCAGTGGGGCCCGGGCGGGGCTGTATTTT
-	TRBV7-8	-	TRBJ2-5	CASSLEGHIIQETQYF	TGTGCCAGCAGCTTGGAAGGGCACATCATTCAAGAGACCCAGTACTTC
TRBD1	TRBV18	few	TRBJ2-7	CASSTGTGNEQYF	TGTGCCAGCTCGACCGGGACAGGAAACGAGCAGTACTTC
-	TRBV29-1	few	TRBJ1-2	CSVSGPDGYTF	TGCAGCGTGTCGGGACCCGATGGCTACACCTTC
-	TRBV30	-	TRBJ1-5	CAWSVKSGLGNQPQHF	TGTGCCTGGAGTGTAAAGTCTGGGCTTGGCAATCAGCCCCAGCATTTT
TRBD1	TRBV29-1	-	TRBJ1-2	CSVDSGQGGYGYTF	TGCAGCGTTGATTCCGGACAGGGGGGATATGGCTACACCTTC
-	TRBV2	few	TRBJ1-1	CASSEQGRTEAFF	TGTGCCAGCAGTGAACAGGGACGGACTGAAGCTTTCTTT
-	TRBV2	-	TRBJ1-5	CASSEFQGNQPQHF	TGTGCCAGCAGTGAGTTTCAGGGTAATCAGCCCCAGCATTTT
-	TRBV5-1	-	TRBJ2-2	CASTLSNGRIGELFF	TGCGCCAGCACCTTAAGTAACGGGCGTATCGGGGAGCTGTTTTTT
-	TRBV4-1	-	TRBJ2-5	CASSQLGRWHQETQYF	TGCGCCAGCAGCCAACTAGGGCGGTGGCACCAAGAGACCCAGTACTTC
-	TRBV4-2	-	TRBJ2-3	CASSQDWTLPPDTQYF	TGTGCCAGCAGCCAAGACTGGACCCTGCCCCCAGATACGCAGTATTTT
-	TRBV27	-	TRBJ2-7	CASSKQVVVGEQYF	TGTGCCAGCAGTAAACAGGTCGTTGTGGGCGAGCAGTACTTC
TRBD1	TRBV6-6	once	TRBJ1-6	CASSWGDSYNSPLHF	TGTGCCAGCAGTTGGGGGGACAGTTATAATTCACCCCTCCACTTT
-	TRBV11-2	once	TRBJ2-7	CASSLAGVQYF	TGTGCCAGCAGCTTAGCGGGCGTCCAGTACTTC
-	TRBV7-9	-	TRBJ1-6	CASSSTGSRGSPLHF	TGTGCCAGCAGTTCCACAGGGAGTAGAGGGTCACCCCTCCACTTT
-	TRBV6-6	-	TRBJ1-1	CASSDRNTEAFF	TGTGCCAGCAGTGACAGGAACACTGAAGCTTTCTTT
-	TRBV7-8	-	TRBJ2-1	CASSLASRSYNEQFF	TGTGCCAGCAGCTTAGCGTCCCGCTCCTACAATGAGCAGTTCTTC
TRBD1	TRBV4-1	-	TRBJ1-5	CASSQRQGSNQPQHF	TGCGCCAGCAGCCAACGACAGGGTAGCAATCAGCCCCAGCATTTT
-	TRBV7-2	few	TRBJ2-2	CASSSFQGSTGELFF	TGTGCCAGCAGCTCCTTCCAGGGTTCCACCGGGGAGCTGTTTTTT
-	TRBV6-1	few	TRBJ2-2	CASSALLGEQANTGELFF	TGTGCCAGCAGTGCGCTGCTGGGGGAACAGGCGAACACCGGGGAGCTGTTTTTT
-	TRBV18	-	TRBJ1-6	CASSPTSVAPLHF	TGTGCCAGCTCACCCACATCTGTTGCACCCCTCCACTTT
-	TRBV4-1	-	TRBJ2-7	CASSQERDLKTGRSYEQYF	TGCGCCAGCAGCCAAGAGAGGGACCTCAAAACAGGGAGGTCCTACGAGCAGTACTTC
-	TRBV5-1	-	TRBJ2-7	CASSEEGALDEQYF	TGCGCCAGCAGCGAGGAGGGGGCTCTGGACGAGCAGTACTTC
-	TRBV5-1	-	TRBJ1-6	CASSSTGMQPDSPLHF	TGCGCCAGCAGCTCTACAGGGATGCAACCGGATTCACCCCTCCACTTT
-	TRBV30	-	TRBJ1-5	CAWSPGRRGQPQHF	TGTGCCTGGAGTCCGGGACGGCGGGGTCAGCCCCAGCATTTT
-	TRBV4-1	few	TRBJ1-4	CASSQDAGRSREKLFF	TGCGCCAGCAGCCAAGATGCAGGACGGAGTCGTGAAAAACTGTTTTTT
-	TRBV18	-	TRBJ2-7	CASSPGIKQYF	TGTGCCAGCTCACCAGGTATTAAGCAGTACTTC
-	TRBV6-1	-	TRBJ1-1	CASSQGTGTEAFF	TGTGCCAGCAGTCAGGGGACGGGCACTGAAGCTTTCTTT
-	TRBV6-6	-	TRBJ2-1	CASSYQRGEQFF	TGTGCCAGCAGTTACCAGAGGGGTGAGCAGTTCTTC
TRBD2	TRBV5-4	-	TRBJ2-2	CASRLGGGTGELFF	TGTGCCAGCAGACTGGGCGGGGGGACCGGGGAGCTGTTTTTT
-	TRBV14	few	TRBJ2-3	CASSQDHPGADTQYF	TGTGCCAGCAGCCAAGATCACCCGGGGGCAGATACGCAGTATTTT
-	TRBV5-1	few	TRBJ2-5	CASRPSGTTEETQYF	TGCGCCAGCAGACCCTCCGGGACAACTGAAGAGACCCAGTACTTC
-	TRBV30	-	TRBJ1-6	CAWTPPVGSPLHF	TGTGCCTGGACCCCACCGGTCGGTTCACCCCTCCACTTT
TRBD1	TRBV5-5	-	TRBJ2-5	CASSHLGQGAPQETQYF	TGTGCCAGCAGCCACCTGGGACAGGGGGCCCCTCAAGAGACCCAGTACTTC
-	TRBV29-1	few	TRBJ1-1	CSVALSVNTEAFF	TGCAGCGTTGCATTGAGCGTGAACACTGAAGCTTTCTTT
-	TRBV20-1	-	TRBJ1-4	CSARQGEKLFF	TGCAGTGCTCGGCAGGGGGAAAAACTGTTTTTT
-	TRBV2	few	TRBJ1-6	CASSDFSSYNSPLHF	TGTGCCAGCAGTGACTTCAGCTCCTATAATTCACCCCTCCACTTT
-	TRBV6-5	few	TRBJ2-7	CASSYRERYEQYF	TGTGCCAGCAGTTACAGGGAAAGGTACGAGCAGTACTTC
-	TRBV7-2	-	TRBJ1-1	CASSPSGRMNTEAFF	TGTGCCAGCAGCCCCTCCGGCCGTATGAACACTGAAGCTTTCTTT
TRBD1	TRBV4-2	few	TRBJ2-2	CASSHPGQGNTGELFF	TGTGCCAGCAGCCACCCCGGACAGGGTAACACCGGGGAGCTGTTTTTT
-	TRBV6-1	-	TRBJ2-7	CASTAGDEQYF	TGTGCCAGCACGGCCGGGGACGAGCAGTACTTC
-	TRBV5-1	-	TRBJ1-1	CASSMDGDSDTEAFF	TGCGCCAGCAGCATGGACGGCGACAGTGACACTGAAGCTTTCTTT
-	TRBV7-6	-	TRBJ1-1	CASSLDMNTEAFF	TGTGCCAGCAGCTTGGACATGAACACTGAAGCTTTCTTT
-	TRBV9	-	TRBJ2-3	CASSSRTDTQYF	TGTGCCAGCAGCTCACGCACAGATACGCAGTATTTT
-	TRBV7-9	-	TRBJ2-3	CASKGPADTQYF	TGTGCCAGCAAAGGGCCGGCAGATACGCAGTATTTT
-	TRBV6-5	-	TRBJ2-5	CASSYRGDRKETQYF	TGTGCCAGCAGTTACCGCGGGGACAGAAAAGAGACCCAGTACTTC
-	TRBV29-1	few	TRBJ1-2	CSANMMGATVGYTF	TGCAGCGCGAACATGATGGGGGCAACGGTAGGCTACACCTTC
TRBD1	TRBV29-1	few	TRBJ1-2	CSVTGTGRGYTF	TGCAGCGTCACTGGGACAGGGAGGGGCTACACCTTC
-	TRBV5-1	few	TRBJ2-5	CASSLGQAQETQYF	TGCGCCAGCAGCTTGGGGCAGGCCCAAGAGACCCAGTACTTC
TRBD2	TRBV5-1	few	TRBJ2-3	CASRKTSGRTTPTDTQYF	TGCGCCAGCAGAAAGACTAGCGGGAGAACCACCCCCACAGATACGCAGTATTTT
-	TRBV6-5	-	TRBJ1-2	CASRSNSYGYTF	TGTGCCAGCAGATCAAATTCCTATGGCTACACCTTC
-	TRBV4-1	-	TRBJ2-7	CASSQEGSRVSQYF	TGCGCCAGCAGCCAAGAAGGTAGCAGGGTCTCGCAGTACTTC
-	TRBV6-6	few	TRBJ2-7	CASIQFPPDGTYEQYF	TGTGCCAGCATCCAATTCCCCCCAGACGGTACCTACGAGCAGTACTTC
-	TRBV6-5	-	TRBJ2-1	CASSYSRQSYNEQFF	TGTGCCAGCAGTTACTCGAGGCAATCCTACAATGAGCAGTTCTTC
-	TRBV5-6	-	TRBJ2-7	CASSLPEMYEQYF	TGTGCCAGCAGCTTACCCGAGATGTACGAGCAGTACTTC
-	TRBV25-1	-	TRBJ1-2	CASSDRDRSYGYTF	TGTGCCAGCAGTGACAGGGACCGATCCTATGGCTACACCTTC
-	TRBV30	-	TRBJ2-4	CAWSVTGDDIQYF	TGTGCCTGGAGTGTAACGGGGGACGACATTCAGTACTTC
TRBD1	TRBV5-1	-	TRBJ1-6	CASSMGQGSPLHF	TGCGCCAGCAGCATGGGACAGGGGTCACCCCTCCACTTT